Presented here are 7 T cell receptor beta chains from one specimen sequenced in a study of PD-1 blockade in classical Hodgkin lymphoma. Here immunoSEQ multiplex PCR was the method, and the copy in TCRdb shows in-frame clones only, minus some. The sample carries some 22,000 clones, over 75% recorded once. With no exception, relapse followed autologous stem cell transplantation in all patients, and brentuximab vedotin exposure varied. This specimen consisted of peripheral blood mononuclear cells (PBMCs), obtained before the second cycle of nivolumab. Receptors originate from a human donor with classical Hodgkin lymphoma.

The J gene is TRBJ2-5, the V gene TRBV5-8; 8 nucleotides match TRBD2. Germline CDR1 SGHTS, CDR2 YDEGEE. With V trimmed by 4 bases and J by 2 bases, 10 bases remained unmatched. This CDR3 contains 16 residues. The CDR3 DNA follows: TGTGCCAGCAGCAGGGGAGCGGGGGCCCGACAAGAGACCCAGTACTTC. Amino acids: CASSRGAGARQETQYF.

About this clone: The junction differs from germline at one of its ends, possibly a read error. The chain combines TRBV5-4 with TRBJ1-1; D is possibly TRBD1 (6 bases). This CDR3 has 14 residues. The germline V gene has CDR1 SGHNT and CDR2 YYREEE (reference sequence). CDR3: CASSTQQGNTEAFF. As DNA, the CDR3 is TGCGCCAGCAGCACTCAACAGGGGAACACTGAAGCTTTCTTT.

The gene calls are TRBV5-6 and TRBJ2-7; D gene unclear. The V end was cut by 4 bases, the J end by 3 bases, with 11 bases between. CDR1 is SGHDT and CDR2 is YYEEEE in the germline V gene. This CDR3 is 13 amino acids long. In DNA, the CDR3 is TGTGCCAGCAGCGGGGTACTACGCTACGAGCAGTACGTC. As protein: CASSGVLRYEQYV.

The chain couples TRBV18 to TRBJ1-4; D is uncertain. Trimming shortened V by 3 bases and J by 5 bases, and 13 bases separated the two germline ends. In germline, CDR1 is KGHSH, CDR2 LQKENI. The CDR3 sequence is 15 residues long. The DNA of the CDR3 is TGTGCCAGCTCACCGCTAGGAGGATTCAATGAAAAACTGTTTTTT. Amino acids: CASSPLGGFNEKLFF.

The gene calls are TRBV6-1 and TRBJ2-7; D could derive from TRBD1 or TRBD2 (5 bases each). The CDR3 contains 14 residues. CDR1 MNHNS and CDR2 SASEGT come from the germline V gene. V was cut by 3 bases and J by 1 base, with 10 bases left in between. As DNA, the CDR3 is TGTGCCAGCAGTGAGGGACCGCAGTCCTACGAGCAGTACGTC. Translated: CASSEGPQSYEQYV.

The rearrangement links TRBV7-9 to TRBJ1-1, with a tentative D call TRBD1 (5 bases). The V end lost 6 bases, the J end lost 6 bases, and 11 bases lay between the germline ends. Germline values: CDR1 SEHNR, CDR2 FQNEAQ (reference sequence). The CDR3 runs 12 residues. DNA of the CDR3: TGTGCCAGCAGGATAGGGACGGCTGAAGCTTTCTTT. This encodes CASRIGTAEAFF. The variable domain in full, completed from reference TRBV7-9 and TRBJ1-1, reads DTGVSQNPRHKITKRGQNVTFRCDPISEHNRLYWYRQTLGQGPEFLTYFQNEAQLEKSRLLSDRFSAERPKGSFSTLEIQRTEQGDSAMYLCASRIGTAEAFFGQGTRLTVV.

This rearrangement joins TRBV7-2 to TRBJ2-3; D call uncertain. The V end was cut by 5 bases, the J end by 4 bases, with 4 bases between. Germline-derived CDR1 and CDR2 are SGHTA and FQGNSA. The CDR3 extends over 11 amino acids. CDR3 coding DNA: TGTGCCAGCAGCGTGTCAGATACGCAGTATTTT. Protein product: CASSVSDTQYF.